The rows below give T cell receptor beta chains drawn from one sample of a study of patients and donors after allogeneic stem cell transplantation. One entry per CDR3 protein, called by TCRdb with MiXCR from the RT-PCR reads. This table holds tens of thousands of distinct CDR3 sequences, 6.5% to 7% found once. Sequences were obtained from blood, either unsorted or a sorted T cell fraction (not recorded which). These receptors were obtained from a human donor who was either an allogeneic HSCT recipient or a stem cell or donor lymphocyte infusion donor (not recorded which). It is not recorded whose cells these are; they may come from a transplant donor. Each CDR3 is given with its conserved first and last residue. The D gene is left open where the match is weak. The listing skips clone size in some rows; elsewhere it reads once, few, many or a size class.

D,V,J,size,length,CDR3,DNA
TRBD1,TRBV12-3/TRBV12-4,TRBJ2-1,medium-sized,14,CASRSTGGLSEQFF,TGTGCCAGCAGATCGACAGGGGGGTTGAGTGAGCAGTTCTTC
TRBD2,TRBV12-3/TRBV12-4,TRBJ2-7,many,14,CASSPGLAVYEQYF,TGTGCCAGCAGTCCAGGACTAGCGGTGTACGAGCAGTACTTC
-,TRBV28,TRBJ2-7,-,16,CASIATGTLLSYEQYF,TGTGCCAGCATAGCCACCGGGACACTTCTCTCCTACGAGCAGTACTTC
-,TRBV28,TRBJ2-1,few,16,CAGSLLREEAYNEQFF,TGTGCCGGCAGTTTACTAAGGGAGGAGGCCTACAATGAGCAGTTCTTC
TRBD2,TRBV27,TRBJ2-3,-,18,CTSSPGLAGHRSTDTRYF,TGTACCAGCAGCCCGGGACTAGCGGGACACCGTAGCACAGATACGCGGTATTTT
-,TRBV5-5,TRBJ1-1,many,15,CASSLVGQGNTEAFF,TGTGCCAGCAGCTTGGTCGGCCAGGGGAACACTGAAGCTTTCTTT
-,TRBV6-5,TRBJ1-6,many,15,CAPIRQVQENSPLHF,TGTGCCCCTATCCGACAGGTCCAGGAAAATTCACCCCTCCACTTT
TRBD2,TRBV18,TRBJ2-5,few,14,CASSPTSGQETQYF,TGTGCCAGCTCACCAACTAGCGGTCAAGAGACCCAGTACTTC
-,TRBV7-9,TRBJ1-5,few,15,CASSLSSGAIQPQHF,TGTGCCAGCAGCTTATCCTCAGGGGCTATTCAGCCCCAGCATTTT
-,TRBV10-2,TRBJ1-4,few,14,CASGLQGPHEKLFF,TGCGCCAGCGGCCTACAGGGACCGCATGAAAAACTGTTTTTT
-,TRBV4-1,TRBJ2-7,few,14,CASSQVDGPYEQYF,TGCGCCAGCAGCCAAGTGGACGGTCCCTACGAGCAGTACTTC
TRBD2,TRBV28,TRBJ2-3,few,17,CASSRALLAGGTDTQYF,TGTGCCAGCAGTAGGGCCTTACTAGCGGGAGGTACAGATACGCAGTATTTT
TRBD1,TRBV28,TRBJ2-3,few,12,CAGQDRTDTQYF,TGTGCCGGACAGGACCGCACAGATACGCAGTATTTT
TRBD2,TRBV5-1,TRBJ2-3,many,15,CASSPGLAGADTQYF,TGCGCCAGCAGTCCAGGACTAGCGGGTGCAGATACGCAGTATTTT
TRBD1,TRBV25-1,TRBJ2-4,many,14,CASSARDSKNIQYF,TGTGCCAGCAGTGCCCGGGACAGTAAAAACATTCAGTACTTC
-,TRBV18,TRBJ2-7,-,15,CASSTGAQGGYEQYF,TGTGCCAGCTCCACCGGGGCCCAAGGGGGTTACGAGCAGTACTTC
TRBD1,TRBV11-2,TRBJ2-5,few,17,CASSPTPGQASQETQYF,TGTGCCAGCAGTCCAACCCCCGGACAGGCGTCACAAGAGACCCAGTACTTC
TRBD2,TRBV12-3/TRBV12-4,TRBJ2-5,many,15,CASRPGTSGIETQYF,TGTGCCAGCAGACCCGGGACTAGCGGGATCGAGACCCAGTACTTC
TRBD2,TRBV28,TRBJ2-1,many,13,CASSSAGANEQFF,TGTGCCAGCAGTTCAGCGGGGGCCAATGAGCAGTTCTTC
-,TRBV7-9,TRBJ2-2,many,13,CATRLVNTGELFF,TGTGCCACACGTCTCGTCAACACCGGGGAGCTGTTTTTT
-,TRBV24-1,TRBJ2-1,many,14,CATSDLGDRNEQFF,TGTGCCACCAGTGATTTGGGGGACCGCAATGAGCAGTTCTTC
TRBD1,TRBV11-3,TRBJ2-7,few,16,CASSLGQGGASYEQYF,TGTGCCAGCAGCTTAGGACAGGGGGGTGCCTCCTACGAGCAGTACTTC
-,TRBV12-3/TRBV12-4,TRBJ1-1,medium-sized,14,CASSFGWLNTEAFF,TGTGCCAGCAGTTTCGGGTGGTTGAACACTGAAGCTTTCTTT
TRBD1,TRBV4-3,TRBJ1-2,many,16,CASSQASGTGLYGYTF,TGCGCCAGCAGCCAAGCCTCCGGGACAGGGCTCTATGGCTACACCTTC
TRBD2,TRBV10-3,TRBJ2-1,-,15,CATQGLADSYNEQFF,TGTGCCACCCAGGGACTAGCGGACTCCTACAATGAGCAGTTCTTC
-,TRBV5-4,TRBJ2-1,many,15,CASSLAGSSYNEQFF,TGTGCCAGCAGCTTGGCGGGGAGCTCCTACAATGAGCAGTTCTTC
-,TRBV29-1,TRBJ1-2,many,13,CSVETGHRYVYTF,TGCAGCGTTGAGACGGGACATAGATATGTCTACACCTTC
TRBD1,TRBV19,TRBJ1-2,-,14,CASSSGTAIYGYTF,TGTGCCAGCTCATCCGGGACAGCGATTTATGGCTACACCTTC
-,TRBV19,TRBJ2-1,many,13,CASTVGGGAEQFF,TGTGCCAGTACTGTGGGAGGCGGGGCTGAGCAGTTCTTC
-,TRBV28,TRBJ2-1,few,15,CASSLQASSYNEQFF,TGTGCCAGCAGTTTACAGGCCAGCTCCTACAATGAGCAGTTCTTC
TRBD2,TRBV20-1,TRBJ2-7,many,14,CSARIGTTGYEQYF,TGCAGTGCTAGAATCGGGACTACCGGCTACGAGCAGTACTTC
-,TRBV5-4,TRBJ2-5,-,13,CASSLLGSETQYF,TGTGCCAGCAGCTTGTTGGGGTCGGAGACCCAGTACTTC
-,TRBV6-2/TRBV6-3,TRBJ2-7,-,14,CASTDTITSYEQYF,TGTGCCAGCACTGACACTATTACCTCCTACGAGCAGTACTTC
TRBD1,TRBV5-4,TRBJ1-2,many,14,CASSPGTENYGYTF,TGTGCCAGCAGCCCCGGGACAGAGAATTATGGCTACACCTTC
-,TRBV14,TRBJ2-5,-,13,CASSQDWWETQYF,TGTGCCAGCAGCCAAGATTGGTGGGAGACCCAGTACTTC